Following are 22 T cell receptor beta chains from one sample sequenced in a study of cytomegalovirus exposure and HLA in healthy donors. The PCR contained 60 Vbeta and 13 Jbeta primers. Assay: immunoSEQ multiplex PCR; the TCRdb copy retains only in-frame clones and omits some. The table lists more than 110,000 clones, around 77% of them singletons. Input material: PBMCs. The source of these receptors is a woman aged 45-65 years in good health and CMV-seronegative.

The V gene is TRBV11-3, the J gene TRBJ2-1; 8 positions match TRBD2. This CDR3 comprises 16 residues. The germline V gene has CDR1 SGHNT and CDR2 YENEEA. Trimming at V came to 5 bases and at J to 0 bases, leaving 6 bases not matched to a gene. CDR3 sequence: CASSTIAGSSYNEQFF. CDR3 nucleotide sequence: TGTGCCAGCAGCACTATAGCGGGGAGCTCCTACAATGAGCAGTTCTTC.

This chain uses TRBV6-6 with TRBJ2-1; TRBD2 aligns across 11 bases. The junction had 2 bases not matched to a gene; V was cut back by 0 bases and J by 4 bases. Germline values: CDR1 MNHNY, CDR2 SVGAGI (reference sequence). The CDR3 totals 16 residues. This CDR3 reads CASSYSLAGGYNEQFF. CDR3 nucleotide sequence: TGTGCCAGCAGTTACTCGCTAGCGGGGGGATACAATGAGCAGTTCTTC.

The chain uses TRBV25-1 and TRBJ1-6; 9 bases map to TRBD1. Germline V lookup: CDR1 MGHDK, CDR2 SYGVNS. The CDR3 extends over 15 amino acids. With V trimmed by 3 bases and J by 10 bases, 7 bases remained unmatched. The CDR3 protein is CASSDPGQGYSPLHF. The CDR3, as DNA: TGTGCCAGCAGTGACCCGGGACAGGGTTACTCACCCCTCCACTTT.

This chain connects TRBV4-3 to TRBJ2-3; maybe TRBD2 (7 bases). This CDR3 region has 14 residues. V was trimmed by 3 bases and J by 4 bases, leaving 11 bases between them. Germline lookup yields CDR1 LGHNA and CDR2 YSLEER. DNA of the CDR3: TGCGCCAGCAGCCATGGGGGGGCCGCAGATACGCAGTATTTT. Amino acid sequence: CASSHGGAADTQYF.

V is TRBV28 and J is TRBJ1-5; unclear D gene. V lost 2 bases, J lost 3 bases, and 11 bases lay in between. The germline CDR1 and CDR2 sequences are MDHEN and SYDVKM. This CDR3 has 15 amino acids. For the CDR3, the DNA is TGTGCCAGCAGTTTACCCACAGACCCCAATCAGCCCCAGCATTTT. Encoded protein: CASSLPTDPNQPQHF.

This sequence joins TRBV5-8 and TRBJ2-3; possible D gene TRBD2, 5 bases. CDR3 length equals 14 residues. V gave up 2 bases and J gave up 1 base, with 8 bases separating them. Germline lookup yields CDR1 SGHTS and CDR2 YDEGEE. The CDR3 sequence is CASSFRAGTDTQYF. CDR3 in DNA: TGTGCCAGCAGCTTCCGAGCGGGCACAGATACGCAGTATTTT.

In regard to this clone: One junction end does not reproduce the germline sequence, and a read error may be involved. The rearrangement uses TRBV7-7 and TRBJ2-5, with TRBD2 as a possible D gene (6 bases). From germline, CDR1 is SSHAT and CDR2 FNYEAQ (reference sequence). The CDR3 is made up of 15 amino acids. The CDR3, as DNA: TGTGCTAGCAGCTCCGGGGACTCAGCGGAAGAGACCCAGTACTTC. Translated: CASSSGDSAEETQYF.

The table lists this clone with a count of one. The chain's CDR3 is CASRGGQSSGNTIYF. In nucleotides, the CDR3 is TGTGCCAGCAGGGGGGGACAGAGCTCTGGAAACACCATATATTTT. V is TRBV7-2 and J is TRBJ1-3; 7 positions agree with TRBD1. After removal of 6 bases from V and 0 bases from J, the junction contained 5 bases not matched to a gene. The CDR3 totals 15 residues. The germline V gene encodes CDR1 SGHTA and CDR2 FQGNSA.

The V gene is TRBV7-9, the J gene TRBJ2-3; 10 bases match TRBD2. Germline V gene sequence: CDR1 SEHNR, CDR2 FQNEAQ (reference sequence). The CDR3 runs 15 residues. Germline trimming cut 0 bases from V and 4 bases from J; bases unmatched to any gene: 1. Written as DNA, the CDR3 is TGTGCCAGCAGCTTAGCTCTAGCGGGGGCAGATACGCAGTATTTT. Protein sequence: CASSLALAGADTQYF.

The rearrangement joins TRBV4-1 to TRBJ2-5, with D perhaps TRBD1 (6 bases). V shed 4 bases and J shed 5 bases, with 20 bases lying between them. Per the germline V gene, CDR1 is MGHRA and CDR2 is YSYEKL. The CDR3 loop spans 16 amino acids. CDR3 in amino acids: CASSPGTHSRRETQYF. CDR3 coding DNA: TGCGCCAGCAGCCCCGGGACACACTCGCGGAGGGAGACCCAGTACTTC.

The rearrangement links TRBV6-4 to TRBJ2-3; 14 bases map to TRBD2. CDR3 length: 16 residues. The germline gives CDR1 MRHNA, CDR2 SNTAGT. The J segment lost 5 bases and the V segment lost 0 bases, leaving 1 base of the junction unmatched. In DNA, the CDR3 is TGTGCCAGCAGTGACTCCGGGACTAGCGGGGGAGATACGCAGTATTTT. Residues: CASSDSGTSGGDTQYF.

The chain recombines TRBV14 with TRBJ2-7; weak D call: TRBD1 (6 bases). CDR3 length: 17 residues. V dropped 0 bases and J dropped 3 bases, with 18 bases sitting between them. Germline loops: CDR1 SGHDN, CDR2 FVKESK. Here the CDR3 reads CASSQERGLIGFYEQYF. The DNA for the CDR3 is TGTGCCAGCAGCCAAGAGAGGGGGTTAATCGGTTTCTACGAGCAGTACTTC.

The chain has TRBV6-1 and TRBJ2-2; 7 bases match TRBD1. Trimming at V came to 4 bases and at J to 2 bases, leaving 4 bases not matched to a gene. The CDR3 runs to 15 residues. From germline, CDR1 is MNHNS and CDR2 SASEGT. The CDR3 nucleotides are TGTGCCAGCAGTGGGGGACAGACTAACACCGGGGAGCTGTTTTTT. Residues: CASSGGQTNTGELFF.

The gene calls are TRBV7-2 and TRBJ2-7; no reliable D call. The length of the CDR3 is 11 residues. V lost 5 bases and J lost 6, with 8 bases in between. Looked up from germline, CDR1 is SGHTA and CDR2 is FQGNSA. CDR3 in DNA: TGTGCCAGCAGCCGGTACTCCGAGCAGTACTTC. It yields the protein CASSRYSEQYF.

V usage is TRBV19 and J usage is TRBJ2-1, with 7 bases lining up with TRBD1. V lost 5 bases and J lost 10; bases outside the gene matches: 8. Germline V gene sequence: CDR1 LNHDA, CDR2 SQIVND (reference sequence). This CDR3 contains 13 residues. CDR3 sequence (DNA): TGTGCCAGTAGTCCCGAGACAGGGAACGAGCAGTTCTTC. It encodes CASSPETGNEQFF.

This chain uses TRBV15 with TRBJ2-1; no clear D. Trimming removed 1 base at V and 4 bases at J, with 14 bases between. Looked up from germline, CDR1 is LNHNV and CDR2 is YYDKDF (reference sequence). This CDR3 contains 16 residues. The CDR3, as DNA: TGTGCCACCAGCAGAGCCCGCGCGAGCCTTTACAATGAGCAGTTCTTC. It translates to CATSRARASLYNEQFF.

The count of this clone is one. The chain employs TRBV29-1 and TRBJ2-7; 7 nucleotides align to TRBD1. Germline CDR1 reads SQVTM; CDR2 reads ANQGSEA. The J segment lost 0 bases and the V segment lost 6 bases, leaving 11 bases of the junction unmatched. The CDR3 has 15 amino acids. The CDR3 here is CSVKLDRVDSYEQYF. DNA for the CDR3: TGCAGCGTCAAACTTGACAGGGTCGACTCCTACGAGCAGTACTTC.

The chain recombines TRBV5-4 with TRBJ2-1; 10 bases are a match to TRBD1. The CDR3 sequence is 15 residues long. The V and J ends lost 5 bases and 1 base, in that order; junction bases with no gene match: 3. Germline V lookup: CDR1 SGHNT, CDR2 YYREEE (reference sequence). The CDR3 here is CASRSDRGSYNEQFF. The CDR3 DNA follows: TGTGCCAGCAGATCGGACAGGGGGTCCTACAATGAGCAGTTCTTC.

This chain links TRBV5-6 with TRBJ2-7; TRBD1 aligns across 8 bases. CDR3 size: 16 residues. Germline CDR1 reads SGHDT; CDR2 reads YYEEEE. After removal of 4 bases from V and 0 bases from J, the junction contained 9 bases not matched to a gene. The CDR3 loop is CASSPIPDRDSYEQYF. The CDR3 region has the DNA TGTGCCAGCAGCCCGATCCCGGACAGGGACTCCTACGAGCAGTACTTC.

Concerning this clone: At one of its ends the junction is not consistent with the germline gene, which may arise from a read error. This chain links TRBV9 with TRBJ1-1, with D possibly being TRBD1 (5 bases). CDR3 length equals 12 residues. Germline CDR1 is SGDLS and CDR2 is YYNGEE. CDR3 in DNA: TGTGCCAGCAGCCGAGGAGGGACTGAAGCTTCCTTT. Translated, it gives CASSRGGTEASF. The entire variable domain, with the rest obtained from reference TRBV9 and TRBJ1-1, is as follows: DSGVTQTPKHLITATGQRVTLRCSPRSGDLSVYWYQQSLDQGLQFLIQYYNGEERAKGNILERFSAQQFPDLHSELNLSSLELGDSALYFCASSRGGTEASFGQGTRLTVV.

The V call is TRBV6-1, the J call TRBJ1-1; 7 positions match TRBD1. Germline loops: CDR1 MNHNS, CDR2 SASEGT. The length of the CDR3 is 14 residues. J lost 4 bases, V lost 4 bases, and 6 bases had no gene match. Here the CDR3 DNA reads TGTGCCAGCAGTGGCAAGGGGGCGATCACTGAAGCTTTCTTT. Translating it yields CASSGKGAITEAFF.

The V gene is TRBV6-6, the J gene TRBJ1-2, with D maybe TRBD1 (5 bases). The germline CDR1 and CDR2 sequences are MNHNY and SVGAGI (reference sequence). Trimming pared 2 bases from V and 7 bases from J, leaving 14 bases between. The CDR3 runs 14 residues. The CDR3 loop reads CASSYGEAGSGYTF. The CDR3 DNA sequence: TGTGCCAGCAGTTACGGGGAAGCAGGGTCTGGCTACACCTTC.